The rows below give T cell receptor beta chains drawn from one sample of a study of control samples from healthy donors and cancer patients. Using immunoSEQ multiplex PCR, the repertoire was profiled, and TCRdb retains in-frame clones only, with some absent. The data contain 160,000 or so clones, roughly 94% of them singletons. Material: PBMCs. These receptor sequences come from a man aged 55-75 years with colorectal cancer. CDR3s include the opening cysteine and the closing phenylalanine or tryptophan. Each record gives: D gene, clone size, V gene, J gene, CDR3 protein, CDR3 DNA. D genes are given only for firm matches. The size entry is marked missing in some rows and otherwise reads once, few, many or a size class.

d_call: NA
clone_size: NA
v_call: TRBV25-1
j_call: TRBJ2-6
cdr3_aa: CASSHWGRGSGANVLTF
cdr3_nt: TGTGCCAGCAGCCATTGGGGGCGCGGGTCTGGGGCCAACGTCCTGACTTTC

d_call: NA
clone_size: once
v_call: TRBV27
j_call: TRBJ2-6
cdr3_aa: CASSFLRPDSTRRANVLTF
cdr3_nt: TGTGCCAGCAGTTTTCTCCGACCGGACAGTACAAGACGGGCCAACGTCCTGACTTTC

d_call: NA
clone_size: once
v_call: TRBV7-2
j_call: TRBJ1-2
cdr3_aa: CASSLGQPYGYTF
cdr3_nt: TGTGCCAGCAGCTTAGGACAGCCCTATGGCTACACCTTC

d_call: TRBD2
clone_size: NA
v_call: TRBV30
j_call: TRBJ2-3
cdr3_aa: CAWSRPTSGGANTQYF
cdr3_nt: TGTGCCTGGAGCCGGCCCACTAGCGGGGGGGCAAATACGCAGTATTTT

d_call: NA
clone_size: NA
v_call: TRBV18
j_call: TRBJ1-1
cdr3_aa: CASSRGAVNTEAFF
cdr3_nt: TGTGCCAGCTCACGCGGGGCGGTGAACACTGAAGCTTTCTTT

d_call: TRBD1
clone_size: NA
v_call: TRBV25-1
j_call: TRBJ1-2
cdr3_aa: CASDDRGKGYTF
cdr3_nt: TGTGCCAGCGACGACAGGGGCAAGGGCTACACCTTC

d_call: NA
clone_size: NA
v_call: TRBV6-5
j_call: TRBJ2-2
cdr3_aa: CASSKMGLNTGELFF
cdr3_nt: TGTGCCAGCAGCAAGATGGGGTTAAACACCGGGGAGCTGTTTTTT

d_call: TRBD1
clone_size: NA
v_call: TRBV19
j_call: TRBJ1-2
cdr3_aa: CASRDRGFNYGYTF
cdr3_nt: TGTGCCAGCCGGGACAGGGGGTTCAACTATGGCTACACCTTC

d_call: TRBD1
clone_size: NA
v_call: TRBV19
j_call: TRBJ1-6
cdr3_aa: CASSVQGAVSPLHF
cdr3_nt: TGTGCCAGTAGTGTACAGGGGGCTGTCTCACCCCTCCACTTT

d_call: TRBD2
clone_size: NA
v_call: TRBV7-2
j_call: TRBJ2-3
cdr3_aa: CASSSAGGPDTQYF
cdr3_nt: TGTGCCAGCAGTTCCGCGGGGGGCCCAGATACGCAGTATTTT

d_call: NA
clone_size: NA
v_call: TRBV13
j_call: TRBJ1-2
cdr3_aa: CATLRGELNYGYTF
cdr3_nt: TGTGCCACTCTCCGAGGGGAATTGAACTATGGCTACACCTTC

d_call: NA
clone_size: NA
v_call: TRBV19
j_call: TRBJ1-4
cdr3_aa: CASSIWGALGNEKLFF
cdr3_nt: TGTGCCAGTAGTATCTGGGGGGCGCTTGGTAATGAAAAACTGTTTTTT

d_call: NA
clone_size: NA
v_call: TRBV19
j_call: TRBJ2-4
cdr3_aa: CATADYKNIQYF
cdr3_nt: TGTGCCACAGCGGACTACAAAAACATTCAGTACTTC

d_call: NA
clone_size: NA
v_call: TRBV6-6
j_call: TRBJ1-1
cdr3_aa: CASSLKGVYTEAFF
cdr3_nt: TGTGCCAGCAGTTTAAAGGGGGTTTACACTGAAGCTTTCTTT

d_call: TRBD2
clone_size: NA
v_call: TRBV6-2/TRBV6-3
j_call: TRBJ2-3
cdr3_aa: CASSYGSGDTDTQYF
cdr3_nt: TGTGCCAGCAGTTACGGGAGCGGGGACACAGATACGCAGTATTTT

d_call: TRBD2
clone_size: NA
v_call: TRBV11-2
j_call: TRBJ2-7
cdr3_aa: CASSLAGGGSYEQYF
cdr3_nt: TGTGCCAGCAGCTTAGCCGGCGGGGGTTCCTACGAGCAGTACTTC